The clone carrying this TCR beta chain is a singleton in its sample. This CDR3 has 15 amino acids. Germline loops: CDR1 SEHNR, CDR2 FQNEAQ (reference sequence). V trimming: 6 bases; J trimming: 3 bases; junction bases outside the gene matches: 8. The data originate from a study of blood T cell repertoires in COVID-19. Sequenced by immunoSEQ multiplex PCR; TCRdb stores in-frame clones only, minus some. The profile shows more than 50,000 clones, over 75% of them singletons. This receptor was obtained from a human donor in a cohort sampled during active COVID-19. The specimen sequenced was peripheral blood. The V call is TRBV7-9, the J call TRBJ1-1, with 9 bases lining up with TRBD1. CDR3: CASSYDRGRDTEAFF. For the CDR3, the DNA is TGTGCCAGCAGTTACGACAGGGGGAGGGACACTGAAGCTTTCTTT.